The 20 T cell receptor beta chains reported below all come from one sample, sequenced in a study of blood T cell repertoires in COVID-19. Libraries were prepared by immunoSEQ multiplex PCR; TCRdb keeps only in-frame clonotypes and omits some of them. The data show fewer than 300,000 clones, 80% to 95% seen once. The material sequenced was PBMCs or T cells enriched from blood (not recorded which). Receptors were obtained from a woman aged 25 to 39 who had recovered from COVID-19.

The rearrangement links TRBV15 to TRBJ2-1; 9 nucleotides agree with TRBD2. The germline CDR1 and CDR2 sequences are LNHNV and YYDKDF (reference sequence). V lost 0 bases, J lost 4 bases, and 4 bases stayed unmatched. This CDR3 has 16 residues. CDR3 sequence (DNA): TGTGCCACCAGCAGAGAAGGCGGGAGGGCTTACAATGAGCAGTTCTTC. Its translation is CATSREGGRAYNEQFF.

The rearrangement uses TRBV19 and TRBJ2-2; the D gene is possibly TRBD2 (6 bases). The V end was cut by 3 bases, the J end by 6 bases, with 17 bases between. From germline, CDR1 is LNHDA and CDR2 SQIVND (reference sequence). This CDR3 has 16 amino acids. CDR3 DNA sequence: TGTGCCAGTAGTATGAGGCTAGCGTGGAAGGCCGGGGAGCTGTTTTTT. Protein: CASSMRLAWKAGELFF.

This rearrangement joins TRBV6-5 to TRBJ1-4; tentatively, D is TRBD1 (5 bases). From germline, CDR1 is MNHEY and CDR2 SVGAGI. The CDR3 extends over 16 amino acids. V was pared by 2 bases and J by 0 bases, with 10 bases between. This CDR3 reads CASSYGQGATNEKLFF. CDR3 in DNA: TGTGCCAGCAGTTACGGGCAGGGCGCAACTAATGAAAAACTGTTTTTT.

V is TRBV28 and J is TRBJ1-3; D is ambiguous. The CDR3 loop spans 17 amino acids. Trimming stripped 4 bases from V and 0 bases from J, with 16 bases between. Germline V gives CDR1 MDHEN, CDR2 SYDVKM. The CDR3 spells CASSSPAGRSSGNTIYF. The CDR3, as DNA: TGTGCCAGCAGTTCACCAGCGGGCCGAAGCTCTGGAAACACCATATATTTT.

The chain employs TRBV28 and TRBJ2-1, with 10 nucleotides matching TRBD2. The germline V gene encodes CDR1 MDHEN and CDR2 SYDVKM. The CDR3 extends over 16 amino acids. V lost 4 bases, J lost 5 bases, and 8 bases stayed unmatched. The CDR3 coding sequence is TGTGCCAGCAGTTCTAGCGGGAGAATCCCTCACAATGAGCAGTTCTTC. This translates into CASSSSGRIPHNEQFF.

The V and J genes are TRBV19 and TRBJ1-2; 7 bases fit TRBD1. Looked up from germline, CDR1 is LNHDA and CDR2 is SQIVND (reference sequence). V was pared by 3 bases and J by 0 bases, with 7 bases of the junction left unmatched. CDR3 length: 16 amino acids. The CDR3 reads CASSMPGTAPNYGYTF. For the CDR3, the DNA is TGTGCCAGTAGTATGCCGGGGACAGCGCCTAACTATGGCTACACCTTC.

The J gene is TRBJ2-1, the V gene TRBV24-1, with 9 positions matching TRBD2. The ends lost 8 bases at V and 9 bases at J; junction bases unmatched: 4. Germline loops: CDR1 KGHDR, CDR2 SFDVKD. This CDR3 is built from 12 residues. The CDR3 protein is CATTAGGFEQFF. CDR3 sequence (DNA): TGTGCCACCACCGCGGGAGGGTTTGAGCAGTTCTTC.

The chain employs TRBV10-3 and TRBJ1-2, with D possibly matching TRBD1 (5 bases). Germline V gene lookup returns CDR1 ENHRY and CDR2 SYGVKD. V was cut by 4 bases and J by 4 bases, with 7 bases left in between. This CDR3 has 12 amino acids. The CDR3 sequence is CAISGTFYGYTF. CDR3 nucleotide sequence: TGTGCCATCAGTGGGACATTCTATGGCTACACCTTC.

The rearrangement uses TRBV4-3 and TRBJ1-4; 7 bases align to TRBD1. The CDR3 contains 16 residues. Germline trimming cut 0 bases from V and 0 bases from J; bases unmatched to any gene: 1. CDR1 and CDR2 (germline): LGHNA, YSLEER. The CDR3 here is CASSQDRGATNEKLFF. The DNA for the CDR3 is TGCGCCAGCAGCCAAGACAGGGGGGCAACTAATGAAAAACTGTTTTTT.

CDR3 protein: CASSPSRGREESRYNEQFF. For the CDR3, the DNA is TGTGCCAGCAGCCCCTCCCGTGGGCGGGAGGAGTCTAGGTACAATGAGCAGTTCTTC. The chain carries TRBV12-1 and TRBJ2-1; no check of the table's D call, TRBD2, against the DNA was made. TRBV12-1 is labeled a pseudogene. CDR3 size: 19 residues.

V and J are TRBV11-2 and TRBJ1-2; tentatively, D is TRBD1 (6 bases). V was pared by 1 base and J by 3 bases, with 6 bases between. Looked up from germline, CDR1 is SGHAT and CDR2 is FQNNGV. The CDR3 spans 13 residues. The chain's CDR3 is CASSLGTDYGYTF. CDR3 DNA sequence: TGTGCCAGCAGCTTAGGGACAGACTATGGCTACACCTTC.

V and J are TRBV11-2 and TRBJ2-5; possibly TRBD1 for D (5 bases). This CDR3 contains 15 residues. The V gene lost 3 bases and the J gene lost 5 bases, with 16 bases spanning the gap. CDR1 and CDR2 (germline): SGHAT, FQNNGV. The CDR3 region has the DNA TGTGCCAGCAGCTTGTTCACCCAGGGTCAGGAGACCCAGTACTTC. It codes for CASSLFTQGQETQYF.

This clone has only one observation. The V and J genes are TRBV5-1 and TRBJ1-2; D gene unclear. V was clipped by 0 bases and J by 1 base, with 13 bases between them. The CDR3 is 16 residues long. Per the germline V gene, CDR1 is SGHRS and CDR2 is YFSETQ. The CDR3 protein is CASSLGGVEVNYGYTF. CDR3 DNA: TGCGCCAGCAGCTTGGGAGGAGTGGAGGTTAACTATGGCTACACCTTC.

V is TRBV5-4 and J is TRBJ2-5, with TRBD1 identical over 10 bases. J lost 4 bases, V lost 3 bases, and 6 bases had no gene match. CDR1 is SGHNT and CDR2 is YYREEE in the germline V gene (reference sequence). This CDR3 comprises 15 residues. The CDR3 DNA sequence: TGTGCCAGCAGCTCTCGGACAGGGGGTCCAGAGACCCAGTACTTC. Protein sequence: CASSSRTGGPETQYF.

The chain combines TRBV9 with TRBJ1-2; D uncertain. The CDR3 length is 15 residues. The germline gives CDR1 SGDLS, CDR2 YYNGEE. The V gene lost 0 bases and the J gene lost 2 bases, with 11 bases spanning the gap. The CDR3 DNA reads as TGTGCCAGCAGCGTAGCGGCAGACTTGAACTATGGCTACACCTTC. Translating it yields CASSVAADLNYGYTF.

Comment on this clone: Germline and junction disagree at one end, which may indicate a read error. The gene calls are TRBV2 and TRBJ1-2; D possibly corresponds to TRBD1 (5 bases). In germline, CDR1 is SNHLY, CDR2 FYNNEI. The CDR3 covers 14 residues. CDR3 in DNA: TGTGCCAGCAGGGAAGGGGCAGGGAACGGTGGCTACACCTTC. Its protein product is CASREGAGNGGYTF.

The rearrangement joins TRBV28 to TRBJ1-5; 7 nucleotides agree with TRBD1. V dropped 6 bases and J dropped 0; count of bases not matched to a gene: 8. This CDR3 contains 16 residues. In germline, CDR1 is MDHEN, CDR2 SYDVKM. The CDR3 DNA reads TGTGCCAGCAGGGCGCAGGGGGACGGTAGCAATCAGCCCCAGCATTTT. Protein: CASRAQGDGSNQPQHF.

V usage is TRBV5-6 and J usage is TRBJ2-7; possibly TRBD1 for D (6 bases). V lost 6 bases, J lost 3 bases, and 13 bases lay in between. The germline gives CDR1 SGHDT, CDR2 YYEEEE. This CDR3 is built from 13 residues. The CDR3 protein is CASTRDTGYEQYF. CDR3 DNA: TGTGCCAGCACCCGGGACACGGGCTACGAGCAGTACTTC.

The CDR3 DNA sequence: TGTGCCAGCAGATCCTCAGACTCGGATGAGCAGTTCTTC. This sequence encodes CASRSSDSDEQFF. The chain is built from TRBV5-6 and TRBJ2-1; no definite D call. The CDR3 consists of 13 residues. Trimming stripped 5 bases from V and 8 bases from J, with 14 bases between. Looked up from germline, CDR1 is SGHDT and CDR2 is YYEEEE.

The rearrangement uses TRBV10-3 and TRBJ2-2, with D possibly TRBD2 on 5 matching bases. V was clipped by 8 bases and J by 5 bases, with 18 bases between them. Looked up from germline, CDR1 is ENHRY and CDR2 is SYGVKD. The CDR3 has 15 residues. The CDR3 DNA reads TGTGCCATCCCTCCGCACAAACTAGAAACCGGGGAGCTGTTTTTT. Protein product: CAIPPHKLETGELFF.